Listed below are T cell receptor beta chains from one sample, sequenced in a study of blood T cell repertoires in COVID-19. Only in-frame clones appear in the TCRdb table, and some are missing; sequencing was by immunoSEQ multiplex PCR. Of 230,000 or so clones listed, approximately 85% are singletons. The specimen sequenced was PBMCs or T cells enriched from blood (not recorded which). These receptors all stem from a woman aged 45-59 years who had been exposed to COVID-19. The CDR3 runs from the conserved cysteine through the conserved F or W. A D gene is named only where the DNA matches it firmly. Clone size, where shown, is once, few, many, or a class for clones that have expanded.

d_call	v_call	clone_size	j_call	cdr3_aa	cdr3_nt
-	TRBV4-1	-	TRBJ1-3	CASSQEGRGTGNTIYF	TGCGCCAGCAGCCAAGAGGGCAGGGGTACAGGAAACACCATATATTTT
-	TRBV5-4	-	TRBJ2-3	CASSPFHSGDTQYF	TGTGCCAGCAGTCCCTTTCACTCGGGAGATACGCAGTATTTT
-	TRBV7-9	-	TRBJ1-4	CASSFRAGAVANEKLFF	TGTGCCAGCAGCTTCCGAGCGGGCGCGGTAGCTAATGAAAAACTGTTTTTT
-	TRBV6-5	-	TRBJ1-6	CASGGTFGWPLHF	TGTGCCAGCGGAGGGACCTTCGGATGGCCCCTCCACTTT
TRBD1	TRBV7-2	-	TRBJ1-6	CASSPGQGSSYNSPLHF	TGTGCCAGCAGCCCTGGACAGGGTTCCTCCTATAATTCACCCCTCCACTTT
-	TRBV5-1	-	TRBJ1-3	CASSTDSSSGNTIYF	TGCGCCAGCAGCACCGACTCGAGCTCTGGAAACACCATATATTTT
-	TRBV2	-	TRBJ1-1	CASSEFWGGGNTEAFF	TGTGCCAGCAGTGAATTTTGGGGAGGGGGGAACACTGAAGCTTTCTTT
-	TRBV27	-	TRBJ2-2	CATRMGALTGELFF	TGTGCCACCAGGATGGGGGCACTTACCGGGGAGCTGTTTTTT
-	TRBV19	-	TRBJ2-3	CASSTRDTQYF	TGTGCCAGTAGTACTAGGGATACGCAGTATTTT
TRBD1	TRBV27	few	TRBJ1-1	CASSLESGGYAEAFF	TGTGCCAGCAGTTTAGAGTCAGGGGGTTACGCTGAAGCTTTCTTT
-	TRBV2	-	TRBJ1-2	CASSLGSLSGYGYTF	TGTGCCAGCAGTCTTGGATCCTTATCGGGATATGGCTACACCTTC
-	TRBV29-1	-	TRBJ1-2	CSVARGGGMDYGYTF	TGCAGCGTTGCAAGGGGGGGAGGGATGGACTATGGCTACACCTTC
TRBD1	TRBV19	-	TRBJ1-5	CASRAGTGGQPQHF	TGTGCCAGTAGGGCCGGGACAGGGGGTCAGCCCCAGCATTTT
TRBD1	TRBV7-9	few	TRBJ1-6	CASSLAGGANSPLHF	TGTGCCAGCAGCTTAGCAGGGGGCGCGAATTCACCCCTCCACTTT
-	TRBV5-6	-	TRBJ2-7	CASSPPNSYEQYF	TGTGCCAGCAGCCCACCTAACTCCTACGAGCAGTACTTC
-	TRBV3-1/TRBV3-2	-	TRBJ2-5	CASGRSGPQETQYF	TGTGCCAGCGGAAGGAGCGGACCTCAAGAGACCCAGTACTTC
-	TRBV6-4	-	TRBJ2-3	CASSGEGRGADTQYF	TGTGCCAGCAGTGGGGAAGGACGGGGAGCAGATACGCAGTATTTT
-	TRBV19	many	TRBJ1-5	CASSIMGGQPQHF	TGTGCCAGTAGTATAATGGGGGGTCAGCCCCAGCATTTT
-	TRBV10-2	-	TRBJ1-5	CASSPAQGYSQPQHF	TGCGCCAGCAGTCCGGCGCAGGGGTACAGTCAGCCCCAGCATTTT
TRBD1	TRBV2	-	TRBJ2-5	CASLKGTGNFETQYF	TGTGCCAGCCTAAAAGGGACAGGGAATTTTGAGACCCAGTACTTC
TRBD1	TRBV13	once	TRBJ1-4	CASRERGLEKLFF	TGTGCCAGCAGGGAAAGGGGGCTTGAAAAACTGTTTTTT
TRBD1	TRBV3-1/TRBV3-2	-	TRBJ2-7	CASSHLTGGSFEQYF	TGTGCCAGCAGCCATCTAACAGGGGGCTCGTTCGAGCAGTACTTC
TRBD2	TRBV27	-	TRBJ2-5	CASRHGGGQETQYF	TGTGCCAGCAGACATGGCGGGGGTCAAGAGACCCAGTACTTC
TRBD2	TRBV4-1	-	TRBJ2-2	CASSTRGSGGPIGELFF	TGCGCCAGCAGCACCCGGGGAAGCGGGGGGCCAATCGGGGAGCTGTTTTTT
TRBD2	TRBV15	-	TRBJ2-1	CATSRDLRGEGEQFF	TGTGCCACCAGCAGAGACTTGCGGGGGGAGGGTGAGCAGTTCTTC
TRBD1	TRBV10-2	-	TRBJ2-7	CASSGQAPNLQQYF	TGCGCCAGCAGCGGACAGGCGCCCAACTTACAGCAGTACTTC
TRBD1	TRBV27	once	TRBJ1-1	CASSLQGAPTEAFF	TGTGCCAGCAGTTTGCAGGGGGCGCCCACTGAAGCTTTCTTT
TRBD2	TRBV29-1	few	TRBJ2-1	CSVEVLGTGSGTSGGIEFF	TGCAGCGTTGAAGTCCTAGGTACAGGGTCCGGGACTAGCGGGGGTATTGAGTTCTTC
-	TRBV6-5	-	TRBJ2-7	CASLGSYEQYF	TGTGCCAGCCTCGGGTCCTACGAGCAGTACTTC
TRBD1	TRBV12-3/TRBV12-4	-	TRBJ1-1	CASNGQGLTQF	TGTGCCAGCAATGGACAGGGATTGACCCAATTT
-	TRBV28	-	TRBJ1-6	CASSPTPGGWNSPLHF	TGTGCCAGCAGTCCCACCCCCGGGGGGTGGAATTCACCCCTCCACTTT
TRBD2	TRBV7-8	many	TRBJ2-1	CASRIGLAGVGAYNEQFF	TGTGCCAGCAGAATAGGGCTAGCGGGGGTTGGGGCCTACAATGAGCAGTTCTTC
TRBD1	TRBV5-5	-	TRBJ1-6	CASSSGTGGSPLHF	TGTGCCAGCAGCTCTGGGACAGGGGGTTCACCCCTCCACTTT
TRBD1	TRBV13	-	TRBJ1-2	CASSSRGQGPNFYGYTF	TGTGCCAGCAGCTCTAGGGGACAGGGGCCCAACTTCTATGGCTACACCTTC
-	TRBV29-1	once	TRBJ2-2	CSVVRGRNTGELFF	TGCAGCGTTGTGCGGGGGCGGAACACCGGGGAGCTGTTTTTT
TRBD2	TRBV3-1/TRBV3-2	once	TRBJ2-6	CASTLAGSGANVLTF	TGTGCCAGCACCCTAGCGGGCTCTGGGGCCAACGTCCTGACTTTC
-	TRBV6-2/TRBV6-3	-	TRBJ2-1	CASSYSGGGNEQFF	TGTGCCAGCAGTTACTCTGGGGGCGGGAATGAGCAGTTCTTC
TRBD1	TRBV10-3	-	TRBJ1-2	CAITGQVPKGGYTF	TGTGCCATCACCGGACAGGTCCCAAAAGGTGGCTACACCTTC